This record covers a single T cell receptor beta chain. Random hexamers were used to reverse transcribe about 0.5 to 1 ug of RNA. immunoSEQ multiplex PCR amplified TCR beta CDR3 across 54 Vbeta, 13 Jbeta. TCRdb re-called the immunoSEQ multiplex PCR reads through MiXCR, storing one row per CDR3 protein. The repertoire consists of 180,000 or so distinct CDR3 sequences, with roughly 94% occurring once and the leading ten covering 0.095% to 0.1%. Trimming removed 0 bases from V and 2 bases from J; junction bases left unmatched: 13. The CDR3 spans 18 residues. CDR1 is SGHRS, CDR2 YFSETQ, per germline. The data originate from a study of CD8 T cells in Susac syndrome.

Sequenced: CD4+ T cells from PBMCs. The chain couples TRBV5-1 to TRBJ2-5; 7 bases map to TRBD1. This receptor was taken from a human donor with Susac syndrome. The CDR3 DNA reads as TGCGCCAGCAGCTTGGGTCGTTCGGCCAGGGGACAGCAAGAGACCCAGTACTTC. Protein sequence: CASSLGRSARGQQETQYF.